This T cell receptor beta chain was documented in a study of blood T cell repertoires in COVID-19. Study context: From T cells, B-cell-depleted T cells, or PBMCs came the material, which was cDNA or gDNA.

Authors' processing steps: Quantification of nucleated cells was approximated via reference gene primer amplification. The protocol was immunoSEQ multiplex PCR, while the TCRdb copy is restricted to in-frame clones and leaves out a portion. The V and J calls and clone size come from that table; D and trimming were worked out from the DNA. Of about 280,000 clones listed, roughly 85% are singletons. Enrolled through a virtual design, the participants were between about 18 and 100 years of age and came from about two dozen US areas. The CDR3 is 11 amino acids. V was pared by 10 bases and J by 3 bases, with 10 bases between. Per germline, CDR1 MNHEY and CDR2 SVGAGI.

The V call is TRBV6-5, the J call TRBJ2-7; no firm D call. The sample consisted of PBMCs or T cells enriched from blood (not recorded which). This sequence was found in a woman in her forties or fifties who had recovered from COVID-19. CDR3 DNA: TGTGCCATTACTTTCTTCTACGAGCAGTACTTC. It translates to CAITFFYEQYF.